These 21 T cell receptor beta chains originate from one sample sequenced in a study of response to subunit inactivated influenza vaccine. A single record per CDR3 protein comes from TCRdb applying MiXCR to the RT-PCR reads. The sample shows 700,000 to 900,000 distinct CDR3 sequences, approximately 21% of them seen only once. The sample here was PBMCs from blood, taken more than 4 days after vaccination. The receptor set was obtained from a man aged 50 to 60 who received an inactivated influenza vaccine.

This clonotype was counted only a few times. This chain links TRBV10-3 with TRBJ2-3; 9 positions match TRBD2. V lost 2 bases to trimming and J lost 0 bases; unmatched junction nucleotides: 3. From germline, CDR1 is ENHRY and CDR2 SYGVKD. This CDR3 has 16 amino acids. The CDR3 coding sequence is TGTGCCATCAGTGAGGGTACTAGCGGGAGCACAGATACGCAGTATTTT. As protein: CAISEGTSGSTDTQYF.

At least ten counts were recorded for this clonotype. The chain carries TRBV7-2 and TRBJ2-7; D might be TRBD1 (6 bases). Germline CDR1 reads SGHTA; CDR2 reads FQGNSA. This CDR3 region has 14 residues. V was clipped by 5 bases and J by 3 bases, with 14 bases between them. The CDR3 is CASSPTQGNYEQYF. CDR3 sequence (DNA): TGTGCCAGCAGCCCGACACAGGGTAACTACGAGCAGTACTTC. The full variable domain, with the rest looked up from reference TRBV7-2 and TRBJ2-7, is GAGVSQSPSNKVTEKGKDVELRCDPISGHTALYWYRQSLGQGLEFLIYFQGNSAPDKSGLPSDRFSAERTGGSVSTLTIQRTQQEDSAVYLCASSPTQGNYEQYFGPGTRLTVT.

The sample holds a few counts of this clonotype. V and J are TRBV27 and TRBJ2-7; D uncertain. The CDR3 runs 15 residues. The V and J ends lost 4 bases and 1 base respectively, with 14 bases between them. Germline-derived CDR1 and CDR2 are MNHEY and SMNVEV (reference sequence). The CDR3 loop is CASSSTLTWSYEQYF. CDR3 DNA: TGTGCCAGCAGTTCCACCCTGACTTGGTCCTACGAGCAGTACTTC.

The V call is TRBV3-1, the J call TRBJ2-5, with 7 nucleotides matching TRBD1. V lost 4 bases to trimming and J lost 10 bases; unmatched junction nucleotides: 12. The germline CDR1 and CDR2 sequences are LGHDT and YNNKEL (reference sequence). This CDR3 has 14 residues. The CDR3 loop reads CASSPQTGQSGQYF. The CDR3 coding sequence is TGTGCCAGCAGCCCCCAGACAGGGCAAAGCGGCCAGTACTTC.

The chain links TRBV20-1 to TRBJ2-7, with 7 bases aligning to TRBD1. Germline V gene lookup returns CDR1 DFQATT and CDR2 SNEGSKA (reference sequence). The CDR3 contains 15 residues. The J segment lost 1 base and the V segment lost 0 bases, leaving 6 bases of the junction unmatched. CDR3 loop: CSARDPGTVSYEQYF. CDR3 bases: TGCAGTGCTAGAGATCCCGGGACAGTGTCCTACGAGCAGTACTTC.

This clonotype was observed a few times. The chain links TRBV24-1 to TRBJ2-1; possibly TRBD1 or TRBD2 for D (6 bases each). Germline lookup yields CDR1 KGHDR and CDR2 SFDVKD. Between the trimmed V and J ends, which lost 1 base and 3 bases, there was a span of 12 bases. The CDR3 has 16 residues. CDR3 residues: CATSDFGRGGYNEQFF. The CDR3 bases are TGTGCCACCAGTGATTTCGGCAGGGGAGGCTACAATGAGCAGTTCTTC.

The rearrangement uses TRBV9 and TRBJ1-2; D might be TRBD1 (6 bases). This CDR3 region has 14 residues. With 1 base removed from V and 5 bases from J, the gap between germline ends came to 12 bases. Germline lookup yields CDR1 SGDLS and CDR2 YYNGEE. The CDR3 region is CASSVPGGWYGYTF. The CDR3, as DNA: TGTGCCAGCAGCGTACCCGGGGGCTGGTATGGCTACACCTTC.

V and J are TRBV7-2 and TRBJ2-7, with 10 bases identical to TRBD1. The CDR3 runs 15 residues. With 6 bases clipped from V and 5 bases from J, the junction kept 10 bases outside the gene matches. Germline-derived CDR1 and CDR2 are SGHTA and FQGNSA. This CDR3 reads CASSSTGTGANEQYF. The CDR3 DNA sequence: TGTGCCAGCAGTTCAACCGGGACAGGGGCTAACGAGCAGTACTTC.

This clonotype showed up just a few times. This chain uses TRBV27 with TRBJ2-7; possibly TRBD2 for D (6 bases). CDR3 size: 14 residues. The germline V and J ends were trimmed by 5 bases and 0 bases, with 11 bases remaining between them. CDR1 is MNHEY and CDR2 is SMNVEV in the germline V gene (reference sequence). The CDR3 nucleotides read TGTGCCAGCAGTGTGGCGGGGCGCTCCTACGAGCAGTACTTC. This encodes CASSVAGRSYEQYF.

This clonotype was counted ten times or more. This chain joins TRBV5-1 and TRBJ2-7, with 9 positions matching TRBD2. V lost 4 bases, J lost 1 base, and 3 bases stayed unmatched. This CDR3 spans 14 amino acids. From germline, CDR1 is SGHRS and CDR2 YFSETQ. CDR3 sequence reads: CASSMTSGSYEQYF. The DNA of the CDR3 is TGCGCCAGCAGCATGACTAGCGGATCCTACGAGCAGTACTTC.

J is TRBJ1-4 and V is TRBV5-5; unclear D gene. The CDR3 is made up of 15 amino acids. Trimming pared 0 bases from V and 0 bases from J, leaving 6 bases between. Per the germline V gene, CDR1 is SGHKS and CDR2 is YYEKEE (reference sequence). In DNA, the CDR3 is TGTGCCAGCAGCTTGGGTATCGCAACTAATGAAAAACTGTTTTTT. It specifies CASSLGIATNEKLFF.

V usage is TRBV5-1 and J usage is TRBJ1-1; no definite D call. Between the trimmed V and J ends, which lost 2 bases and 4 bases, there was a span of 12 bases. There are 14 residues in the CDR3. Germline V gene sequence: CDR1 SGHRS, CDR2 YFSETQ. CDR3 loop: CASSFAADPTEAFF. The CDR3 DNA is TGCGCCAGCAGCTTCGCGGCAGACCCCACTGAAGCTTTCTTT.

The chain employs TRBV5-6 and TRBJ2-2, with D perhaps TRBD1 (6 bases). Trimming cost V 3 bases and J 7 bases, with 10 bases left between them. This CDR3 has 13 amino acids. Germline CDR1 and CDR2: SGHDT and YYEEEE. The CDR3 coding sequence is TGTGCCAGCAGCTGGGACACACGCGGGGAGCTGTTTTTT. Amino acids: CASSWDTRGELFF.

This clonotype was found many times. The rearrangement links TRBV5-1 to TRBJ2-1; D not certain. The germline V gene encodes CDR1 SGHRS and CDR2 YFSETQ. V was trimmed by 7 bases and J by 8 bases, leaving 19 bases between them. The CDR3 is made up of 14 amino acids. The CDR3 is CASVAQPSADEQFF. The CDR3 DNA reads as TGCGCCAGCGTGGCCCAACCCAGCGCGGATGAGCAGTTCTTC.

This clonotype has a handful of counts. The CDR3, as DNA: TGTGCCAGCAGTTTAAGGACTAGCGGGAGTATCGACAATGAGCAGTTCTTC. Translating it yields CASSLRTSGSIDNEQFF. The rearrangement joins TRBV6-5 to TRBJ2-1; 13 bases agree with TRBD2. The CDR3 runs 17 residues. Germline CDR1 and CDR2: MNHEY and SVGAGI. V gave up 4 bases and J gave up 5 bases; unmatched junction bases: 8.

This clonotype was seen only a few times. The V gene is TRBV9, the J gene TRBJ2-1, with a tentative D call TRBD2 (6 bases). The CDR3 is 16 residues long. V lost 0 bases, J lost 4 bases, and 14 bases lay in between. Germline V gene lookup returns CDR1 SGDLS and CDR2 YYNGEE. The CDR3 loop is CASSVEPGVSYNEQFF. The CDR3 bases are TGTGCCAGCAGCGTAGAGCCGGGAGTATCTTACAATGAGCAGTTCTTC.

The V gene is TRBV20-1, the J gene TRBJ2-3; D may be TRBD2 (6 bases). V was pared by 3 bases and J by 6 bases, with 10 bases between. Per germline, CDR1 DFQATT and CDR2 SNEGSKA (reference sequence). This CDR3 is built from 12 residues. CDR3 sequence: CSASGRWDTQYF. The DNA for the CDR3 is TGCAGTGCTAGCGGGAGATGGGATACGCAGTATTTT.

The table lists this clonotype with a few counts. CDR3 sequence (DNA): TGCGCCAGCAGCTTGGCCAGCGGGAGTACCACAGATACGCAGTATTTT. This gives the protein CASSLASGSTTDTQYF. The chain links TRBV5-1 to TRBJ2-3; 8 bases fit TRBD2. The germline CDR1 and CDR2 sequences are SGHRS and YFSETQ. Unmatched junction bases numbered 5, after V lost 0 bases and J lost 2 bases. The CDR3 contains 16 residues.

The rearrangement joins TRBV30 to TRBJ2-1; D remains unclear. The CDR3 consists of 14 residues. CDR1 GTSNPN and CDR2 SVGIG come from the germline V gene (reference sequence). V lost 4 bases, J lost 0 bases, and 10 bases lay in between. The CDR3 region has the DNA TGTGCCTGGACTCATTCGAGCTCCTACAATGAGCAGTTCTTC. It is translated as CAWTHSSSYNEQFF.

The chain couples TRBV11-2 to TRBJ2-5, with 10 bases identical to TRBD2. CDR3 size: 15 residues. Germline CDR1 reads SGHAT; CDR2 reads FQNNGV. Trimming at V came to 4 bases and at J to 1 base, leaving 3 bases not matched to a gene. This chain's CDR3 is CASSSGLAVQETQYF. The CDR3 DNA is TGTGCCAGCAGCTCCGGACTAGCGGTCCAAGAGACCCAGTACTTC.

This clonotype occurred a few times. In nucleotides, the CDR3 is TGCAGCGTTGAGTTGGGGACAGGGGGCACTGGGGCCAACGTCCTGACTTTC. Its protein product is CSVELGTGGTGANVLTF. This chain uses TRBV29-1 with TRBJ2-6, with 12 bases lining up with TRBD1. Germline V gene data show CDR1 as SQVTM and CDR2 as ANQGSEA. The CDR3 length is 17 residues. The V segment lost 3 bases and the J segment 2 bases; nucleotides outside the gene matches: 5.